This is a list of T cell receptor beta chains from one sample in a study of cytomegalovirus exposure and HLA in healthy donors. This table comes from immunoSEQ multiplex PCR, and its TCRdb copy is limited to in-frame clones, with some not included. The sample has 150,000 to 200,000 clones, around 80% seen once. The sample was PBMCs. These receptors were obtained from a woman aged 45-65 years in good health and CMV-seronegative. Both conserved end residues are part of each CDR3. D genes are given only for firm matches. Clone size is not always given. Where it is, it says once, few, many or a class for expanded clones.

j_call,clone_size,v_call,d_call,cdr3_aa,cdr3_nt
TRBJ2-1,.,TRBV14,.,CASSQDKGRGLNEQFF,TGTGCCAGCAGCCAAGATAAGGGTAGGGGTTTGAATGAGCAGTTCTTC
TRBJ2-7,.,TRBV7-2,TRBD2,CASSQNGGTYEQYF,TGTGCCAGCAGCCAGAACGGGGGGACCTACGAGCAGTACTTC
TRBJ2-1,.,TRBV28,TRBD2,CASSSSGRAQNEQFF,TGTGCCAGCAGTTCAAGCGGGAGGGCCCAGAATGAGCAGTTCTTC
TRBJ2-5,.,TRBV7-9,.,CASSVQGETQYF,TGTGCCAGCAGCGTTCAGGGGGAGACCCAGTACTTC
TRBJ2-7,.,TRBV28,.,CASSWANQGEQYF,TGTGCCAGCAGTTGGGCGAATCAGGGCGAGCAGTACTTC
TRBJ1-6,few,TRBV27,TRBD1,CASSASGGLNSPLHF,TGTGCCAGCAGTGCATCAGGGGGCCTCAATTCACCCCTCCACTTT
TRBJ1-6,.,TRBV5-8,TRBD1,CASSRTGNNSPLHF,TGTGCCAGCAGCAGGACAGGGAACAATTCACCCCTCCACTTT
TRBJ1-1,once,TRBV2,.,CASSDWGGDTEAFF,TGTGCCAGCAGTGATTGGGGGGGAGACACTGAAGCTTTCTTT
TRBJ2-7,.,TRBV2,TRBD1,CASSESQDRAFYEQYF,TGTGCCAGCAGTGAAAGCCAGGACAGGGCCTTCTACGAGCAGTACTTC
TRBJ1-6,.,TRBV4-1,.,CASSQASRGGGDNSPLHF,TGCGCCAGCAGCCAAGCCTCCAGGGGAGGGGGGGATAATTCACCCCTCCACTTT
TRBJ2-1,.,TRBV5-8,TRBD2,CASSPSSGVVYNEQFF,TGTGCCAGCAGCCCCTCTAGCGGGGTCGTCTACAATGAGCAGTTCTTC
TRBJ2-7,few,TRBV28,TRBD1,CAAGGGTGYEQYF,TGTGCCGCCGGAGGCGGGACAGGCTACGAGCAGTACTTC
TRBJ1-6,.,TRBV14,.,CASSQGGSYNSPLHF,TGTGCCAGCAGCCAAGGAGGCTCCTATAATTCACCCCTCCACTTT
TRBJ1-4,few,TRBV12-5,TRBD1,CASGLTPGQGRDKLFF,TGTGCTAGTGGTTTGACGCCGGGACAGGGACGAGACAAACTGTTTTTT
TRBJ1-6,.,TRBV28,.,CASSLGWGRNNSPLHF,TGTGCCAGCAGTTTGGGTTGGGGGCGAAATAATTCACCCCTCCACTTT
TRBJ2-3,.,TRBV10-3,TRBD2,CAIRGTSGGDTQYF,TGTGCCATCAGGGGGACTAGCGGCGGAGATACGCAGTATTTT
TRBJ2-3,few,TRBV10-2,TRBD2,CASKRSAGVSDTQYF,TGCGCCAGCAAAAGGTCGGCGGGGGTCTCGGATACGCAGTATTTT
TRBJ2-4,few,TRBV9,TRBD2,CASSPSFLAGGHKNIQYF,TGTGCCAGCAGCCCTAGCTTTTTGGCGGGAGGTCACAAAAACATTCAGTACTTC
TRBJ1-1,.,TRBV6-1,.,CASRVARKTEAFF,TGTGCCAGCAGAGTTGCCAGGAAGACTGAAGCTTTCTTT
TRBJ2-7,.,TRBV7-6,TRBD2,CASSSGLAKEQYF,TGTGCCAGCAGCTCGGGACTAGCGAAGGAGCAGTACTTC
TRBJ1-4,.,TRBV4-1,TRBD1,CASSQLGTGAEKLFF,TGCGCCAGCAGCCAGCTAGGGACAGGGGCCGAAAAACTGTTTTTT
TRBJ2-1,.,TRBV5-5,.,CASSFGGRTYNEQFF,TGTGCCAGCAGCTTCGGCGGAAGAACCTACAATGAGCAGTTCTTC
TRBJ2-1,.,TRBV7-9,TRBD2,CASSTYGGFREQFF,TGTGCCAGCAGCACCTACGGGGGGTTTAGGGAGCAGTTCTTC
TRBJ1-1,.,TRBV7-9,.,CASSLGGQGQSVAFF,TGTGCCAGCAGCTTAGGTGGGCAGGGGCAAAGCGTAGCTTTCTTT
TRBJ1-4,.,TRBV30,.,CAWSLGAEKLFF,TGTGCCTGGAGTTTGGGGGCAGAAAAACTGTTTTTT
TRBJ1-5,.,TRBV28,.,CASSLLRQPQHF,TGTGCCAGCAGCTTGCTACGGCAGCCCCAGCATTTT
TRBJ2-1,.,TRBV19,.,CASSIQGGYEQFF,TGTGCCAGTAGTATTCAGGGCGGATATGAGCAGTTCTTC
TRBJ1-5,.,TRBV27,TRBD1,CASSARTGGFNQPQHF,TGTGCCAGCAGTGCTCGGACAGGGGGGTTCAATCAGCCCCAGCATTTT
TRBJ2-7,.,TRBV28,.,CASYANYEQYF,TGTGCCAGCTATGCTAACTACGAGCAGTACTTC